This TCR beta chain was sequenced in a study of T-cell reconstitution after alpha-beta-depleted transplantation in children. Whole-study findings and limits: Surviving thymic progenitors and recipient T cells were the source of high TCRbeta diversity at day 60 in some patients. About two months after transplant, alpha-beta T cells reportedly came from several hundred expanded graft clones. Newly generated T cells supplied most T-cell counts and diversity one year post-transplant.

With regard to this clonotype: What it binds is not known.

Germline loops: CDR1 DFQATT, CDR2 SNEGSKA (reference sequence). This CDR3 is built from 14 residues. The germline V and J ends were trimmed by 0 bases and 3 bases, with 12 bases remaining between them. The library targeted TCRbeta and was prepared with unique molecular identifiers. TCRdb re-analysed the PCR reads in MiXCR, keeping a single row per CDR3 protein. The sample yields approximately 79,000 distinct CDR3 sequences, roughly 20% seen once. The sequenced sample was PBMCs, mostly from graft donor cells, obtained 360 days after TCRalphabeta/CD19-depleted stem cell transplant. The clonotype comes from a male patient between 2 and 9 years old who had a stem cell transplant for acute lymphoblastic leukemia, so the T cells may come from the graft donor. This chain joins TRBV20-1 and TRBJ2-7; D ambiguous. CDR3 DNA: TGCAGTGCTAGAGATAACTGGACGGGCTACGAGCAGTACTTC. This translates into CSARDNWTGYEQYF.